The clone carrying this TCR beta chain was seen repeatedly, ten times or more. V lost 5 bases and J lost 7, with 11 bases in between. This CDR3 comprises 12 residues. The germline gives CDR1 MNHEY, CDR2 SMNVEV (reference sequence). 5'RACE generated cDNA with 10-nucleotide random UMIs. MiXCR, applied by TCRdb to the 5' RACE reads, yields one record per CDR3 protein. The table shows about 50,000 distinct CDR3 sequences, with 16% occurring only once. This specimen comes from a study of neurological immune-mediated disorders. This TCR was recovered from a man aged 55 to 69 in good health. This sequence joins TRBV27 and TRBJ1-1; D is undetermined. Sequencing input: PBMCs. For the CDR3, the DNA is TGTGCCAGCAGTCCTACCGGGAATGAAGCTTTCTTT. This codes for CASSPTGNEAFF.